These T cell receptor beta chains were read from a single sample in a study of CD8 T cells in Susac syndrome. TCRdb fed the immunoSEQ multiplex PCR reads into MiXCR, producing one record per CDR3 protein. The top ten clones hold approximately 0.16% of a sample with 200,000 or so distinct CDR3 sequences, more than 85% of them seen once. Source material: CD8+ T cells from PBMCs. These receptors all come from a human donor with Susac syndrome. CDR3s include the opening cysteine and the closing phenylalanine or tryptophan. The D gene is left open where the match is weak. Clone size is given for some rows only: seen once, a few or many times, or a class if the clone is expanded.

D gene	clone size	J gene	V gene	CDR3 DNA	CDR3 protein
-	-	TRBJ1-1	TRBV9	TGTGCCAGCAGCGATAACAGCGAGATGAACACTGAAGCTTTCTTT	CASSDNSEMNTEAFF
-	-	TRBJ2-7	TRBV9	TGTGCCAGCAGCGTACTGGCAGGGAGCTCCTACGAGCAGTACTTC	CASSVLAGSSYEQYF
TRBD2	-	TRBJ2-2	TRBV5-1	TGCGCCAGCAGCGAAAACGGACTAGCGGTAGCCGGGGAGCTGTTTTTT	CASSENGLAVAGELFF
-	-	TRBJ1-2	TRBV12-3/TRBV12-4	TGTGCCAGCAGTAGCCTCGGCAACTATGGCTACACCTTC	CASSSLGNYGYTF
TRBD2	-	TRBJ2-2	TRBV9	TGTGCCAGCAGCGTAACATCTAGCGGGAGAGCCGGGGAGCTGTTTTTT	CASSVTSSGRAGELFF
-	-	TRBJ1-5	TRBV5-6	TGTGCCAGCGCCTTCAGGGGACGGAATCAGCCCCAGCATTTT	CASAFRGRNQPQHF
-	-	TRBJ2-1	TRBV4-1	TGCGCCAGCAGCCCCCGCCCAAATTCCGACTACGTTGACTACAATGAGCAGTTCTTC	CASSPRPNSDYVDYNEQFF
-	-	TRBJ1-1	TRBV29-1	TGCAGCGTTCTAACCTTCAGGGGTATGAACACTGAAGCTTTCTTT	CSVLTFRGMNTEAFF
TRBD2	-	TRBJ2-5	TRBV5-6	TGTGCCAGCAGCTTGGACGGGGCTAGCGGACAAGAGACCCAGTACTTC	CASSLDGASGQETQYF
-	-	TRBJ1-1	TRBV7-3	TGTGCCAGCAGCCGGGGTCAGGGCTTTGAAGCTTTCTTT	CASSRGQGFEAFF
TRBD2	-	TRBJ2-3	TRBV13	TGTGCCAGCAGCTTATGGAGGACTAGCGGGATAGTAGGCACAGATACGCAGTATTTT	CASSLWRTSGIVGTDTQYF
TRBD1	-	TRBJ2-1	TRBV28	TGTGCCAGCAGTTTAGAGGGGGCAAATGAGCAGTTCTTC	CASSLEGANEQFF
-	-	TRBJ1-2	TRBV12-3/TRBV12-4	TGTGCCAGCAGTCCGGCAGGGGCGAATGGCTACACCTTC	CASSPAGANGYTF
TRBD2	-	TRBJ2-3	TRBV9	TGTGCCAGCAGCGCGAATAGCGGGAACCCAGATACGCAGTATTTT	CASSANSGNPDTQYF
-	-	TRBJ1-1	TRBV5-8	TGTGCCAGCAGCTTGCTCGGGGGGAGGACTGAAGCTTTCTTT	CASSLLGGRTEAFF
-	-	TRBJ1-2	TRBV29-1	TGCAGCGTTGAAGTCCCAGAGCTCGGTAACTATGGCTACACCTTC	CSVEVPELGNYGYTF
-	-	TRBJ1-2	TRBV16	TGTGCCAGCAGCCCACATGCGAACTATGGCTACACCTTC	CASSPHANYGYTF
-	-	TRBJ2-7	TRBV3-1	TGTGCCAGCAGCCAAGCTCCCACGGGACCCTACGAGCAGTACTTC	CASSQAPTGPYEQYF
TRBD1	-	TRBJ2-2	TRBV11-3	TGTGCCAGCAGCTTAGGACGGACAGGGGGAACCGGGGAGCTGTTTTTT	CASSLGRTGGTGELFF
-	-	TRBJ2-3	TRBV10-3	TGTGCCATCAGTGACTCGATCAACACAGATACGCAGTATTTT	CAISDSINTDTQYF
TRBD2	-	TRBJ2-1	TRBV7-3	TGTGCCAGCAGGTCGACTAGCCATGGTGAGCAGTTCTTC	CASRSTSHGEQFF
TRBD1	-	TRBJ2-7	TRBV25-1	TGTGCCAGCAGTGAACGGCGGCAGGGGGTGGTTTACGAGCAGTACTTC	CASSERRQGVVYEQYF
-	-	TRBJ1-2	TRBV19	TGTGCCAGTAGTATAGATCTACAGTATGGCTACACCTTC	CASSIDLQYGYTF
-	-	TRBJ2-3	TRBV12-5	TGTGCTAGTGGTCTCGGAGGTTGGACAGATACGCAGTATTTT	CASGLGGWTDTQYF
-	-	TRBJ2-5	TRBV11-1	TGTGCCAGCAGCTTCCCCCAGCCGGCGACACGACTTAATAGTCTGGAGACCCAGTACTTC	CASSFPQPATRLNSLETQYF
-	-	TRBJ1-1	TRBV9	TGTGCCAGCAGCGCTCTCCGGGACCCGAACACTGAAGCTTTCTTT	CASSALRDPNTEAFF
-	-	TRBJ2-1	TRBV5-1	TGCGCCAGCAGCGCCGTCCCCGGGTTGCAGTTCTTC	CASSAVPGLQFF
-	-	TRBJ2-1	TRBV7-8	TGTGCCAGCAGCCTTTATAGCGGCTCCTACAATGAGCAGTTCTTC	CASSLYSGSYNEQFF
TRBD1	-	TRBJ1-5	TRBV20-1	TGCAGTGCTAGACCCTCGGGGACAGTACATGCTAGCAATCAGCCCCAGCATTTT	CSARPSGTVHASNQPQHF
TRBD2	once	TRBJ2-1	TRBV6-5	TGTGCCAGCAGTTACTCCCCGGGACTAGCGGGAGGGTCCTCCTACAATGAGCAGTTCTTC	CASSYSPGLAGGSSYNEQFF
TRBD2	-	TRBJ2-5	TRBV3-1	TGTGCCAGCAGCCAAGATGGGAGCGGGGGGGCTGTTGAGACCCAGTACTTC	CASSQDGSGGAVETQYF
-	-	TRBJ2-5	TRBV28	TGTGCCAGCAGTTCCGTGGCAAGTGTAGGGGAGACCCAGTACTTC	CASSSVASVGETQYF
-	-	TRBJ2-6	TRBV24-1	TGTGCCACCAGTGATTTTAGCGACGGGGCCAACGTCCTGACTTTC	CATSDFSDGANVLTF
-	-	TRBJ1-2	TRBV20-1	TGCAGTGCTCCACGCCGGGACCCTCACTATGGCTACACCTTC	CSAPRRDPHYGYTF
-	-	TRBJ2-7	TRBV13	TGTGCCAGCAGCCCATTCGGGGCCTCCTACGAGCAGTACTTC	CASSPFGASYEQYF
-	-	TRBJ1-3	TRBV2	TGTGCCAGCAGACCCCACCAAGGTGGAAACACCATATATTTT	CASRPHQGGNTIYF
-	-	TRBJ1-1	TRBV20-1	TGCAGTGCTCTGGGACCGATGAACACTGAAGCTTTCTTT	CSALGPMNTEAFF
TRBD1	-	TRBJ1-5	TRBV6-1	TGTGCCAGCAGCCCTTTACAGGGGGCGCGTGGCAATCAGCCCCAGCATTTT	CASSPLQGARGNQPQHF
-	-	TRBJ2-3	TRBV7-3	TGTGCCAGCAGCAAACAGGGACATGGAGATACGCAGTATTTT	CASSKQGHGDTQYF
-	-	TRBJ1-3	TRBV15	TGTGCCACCAGTCCCTTAGGCCCGGAAGCCAACTCTGGAAACACCATATATTTT	CATSPLGPEANSGNTIYF
TRBD1	once	TRBJ1-2	TRBV7-9	TGTGCCAGCAGCTCGTCCGGGACAGGGGTGGGCTACACCTTC	CASSSSGTGVGYTF
-	-	TRBJ1-1	TRBV5-1	TGCGCCAGCAGCTTAACGTCAGGGTCCACTGAAGCTTTCTTT	CASSLTSGSTEAFF
-	-	TRBJ1-1	TRBV30	TGTGCCTGGAGTGTTGCAGGGTCGAACACTGAAGCTTTCTTT	CAWSVAGSNTEAFF